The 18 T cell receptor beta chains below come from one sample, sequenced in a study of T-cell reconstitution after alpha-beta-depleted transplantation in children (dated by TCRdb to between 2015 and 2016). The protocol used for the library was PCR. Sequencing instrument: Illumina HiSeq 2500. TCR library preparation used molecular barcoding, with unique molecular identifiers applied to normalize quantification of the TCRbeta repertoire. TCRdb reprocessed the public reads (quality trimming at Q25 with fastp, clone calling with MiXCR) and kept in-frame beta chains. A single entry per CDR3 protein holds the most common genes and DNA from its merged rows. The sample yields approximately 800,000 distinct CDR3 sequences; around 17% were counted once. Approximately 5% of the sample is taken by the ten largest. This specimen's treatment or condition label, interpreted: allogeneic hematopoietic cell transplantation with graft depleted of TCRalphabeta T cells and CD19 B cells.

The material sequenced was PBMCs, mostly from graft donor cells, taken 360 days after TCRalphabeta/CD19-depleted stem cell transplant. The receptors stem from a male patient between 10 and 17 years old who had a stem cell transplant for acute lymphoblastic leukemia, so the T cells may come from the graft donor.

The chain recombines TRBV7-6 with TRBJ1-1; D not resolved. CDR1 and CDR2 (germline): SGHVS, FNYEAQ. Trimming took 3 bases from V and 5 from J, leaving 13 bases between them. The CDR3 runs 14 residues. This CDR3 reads CASSFNPGRTEAFF. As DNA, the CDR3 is TGTGCCAGCAGCTTCAATCCCGGCAGGACTGAAGCTTTCTTT.

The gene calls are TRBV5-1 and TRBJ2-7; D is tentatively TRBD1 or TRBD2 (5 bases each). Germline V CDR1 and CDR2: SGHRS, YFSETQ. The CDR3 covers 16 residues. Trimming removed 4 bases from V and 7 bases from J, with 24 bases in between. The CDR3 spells CASSAGRDHFTGEQYF. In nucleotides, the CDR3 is TGCGCCAGCAGCGCCGGCCGGGACCACTTTACGGGAGAGCAGTACTTC. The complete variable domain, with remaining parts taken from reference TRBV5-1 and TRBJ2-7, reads KAGVTQTPRYLIKTRGQQVTLSCSPISGHRSVSWYQQTPGQGLQFLFEYFSETQRNKGNFPGRFSGRQFSNSRSEMNVSTLELGDSALYLCASSAGRDHFTGEQYFGPGTRLTVT.

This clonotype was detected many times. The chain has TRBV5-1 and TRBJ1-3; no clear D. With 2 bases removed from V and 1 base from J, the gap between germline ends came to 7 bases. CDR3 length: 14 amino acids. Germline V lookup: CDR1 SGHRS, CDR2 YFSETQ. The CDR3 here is CASSFTLSGNTIYF. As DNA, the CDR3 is TGCGCCAGCAGCTTTACGTTATCTGGAAACACCATATATTTT. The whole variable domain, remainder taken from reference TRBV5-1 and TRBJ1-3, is KAGVTQTPRYLIKTRGQQVTLSCSPISGHRSVSWYQQTPGQGLQFLFEYFSETQRNKGNFPGRFSGRQFSNSRSEMNVSTLELGDSALYLCASSFTLSGNTIYFGEGSWLTVV.

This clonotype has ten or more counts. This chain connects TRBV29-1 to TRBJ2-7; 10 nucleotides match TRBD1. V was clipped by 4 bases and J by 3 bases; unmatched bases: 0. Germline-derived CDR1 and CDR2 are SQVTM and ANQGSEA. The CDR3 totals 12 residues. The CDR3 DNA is TGCAGCGTTGGGACAGGGGGCTACGAGCAGTACTTC. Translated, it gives CSVGTGGYEQYF.

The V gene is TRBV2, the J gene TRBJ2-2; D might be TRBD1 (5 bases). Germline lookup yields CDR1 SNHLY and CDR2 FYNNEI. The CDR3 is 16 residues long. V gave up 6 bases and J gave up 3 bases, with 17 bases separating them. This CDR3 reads CASRVPKGPYTGELFF. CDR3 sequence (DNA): TGTGCCAGCAGAGTACCTAAGGGGCCATACACCGGGGAGCTGTTTTTT.

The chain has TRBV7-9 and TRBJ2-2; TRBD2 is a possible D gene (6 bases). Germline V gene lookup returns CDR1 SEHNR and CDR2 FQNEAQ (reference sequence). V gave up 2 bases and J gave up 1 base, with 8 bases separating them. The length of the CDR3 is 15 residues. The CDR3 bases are TGTGCCAGCAGCTTACGGGGGATGAACACCGGGGAGCTGTTTTTT. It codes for CASSLRGMNTGELFF.

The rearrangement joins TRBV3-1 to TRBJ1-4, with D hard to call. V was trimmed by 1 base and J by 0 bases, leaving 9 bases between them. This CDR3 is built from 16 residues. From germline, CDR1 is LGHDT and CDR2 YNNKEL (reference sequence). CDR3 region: CASSQAVGATNEKLFF. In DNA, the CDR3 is TGTGCCAGCAGCCAAGCCGTCGGTGCAACTAATGAAAAACTGTTTTTT.

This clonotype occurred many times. CDR3 in amino acids: CASSLGGLAGVGTQYF. As DNA, the CDR3 is TGTGCCAGCAGCTTAGGGGGACTAGCGGGGGTTGGGACCCAGTACTTC. The chain recombines TRBV11-2 with TRBJ2-5; 14 bases match TRBD2. The germline V gene has CDR1 SGHAT and CDR2 FQNNGV. The CDR3 spans 16 residues. V shed 1 base and J 7 bases; nucleotides not matched to a gene: 5.

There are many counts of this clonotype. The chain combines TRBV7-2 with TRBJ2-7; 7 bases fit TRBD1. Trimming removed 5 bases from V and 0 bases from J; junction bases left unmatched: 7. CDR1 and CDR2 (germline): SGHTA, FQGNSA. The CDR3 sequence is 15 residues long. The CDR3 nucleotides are TGTGCCAGCAGCGTCGGGACAGCCCTCTCCTACGAGCAGTACTTC. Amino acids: CASSVGTALSYEQYF.

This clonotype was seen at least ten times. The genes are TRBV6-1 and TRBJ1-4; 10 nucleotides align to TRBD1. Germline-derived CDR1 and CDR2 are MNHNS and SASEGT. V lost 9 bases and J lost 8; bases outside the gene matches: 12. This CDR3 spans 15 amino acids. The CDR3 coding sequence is TGTGCCAGTCACCCGCTTGGACAGGGGGGGGAAAAACTGTTTTTT. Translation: CASHPLGQGGEKLFF.

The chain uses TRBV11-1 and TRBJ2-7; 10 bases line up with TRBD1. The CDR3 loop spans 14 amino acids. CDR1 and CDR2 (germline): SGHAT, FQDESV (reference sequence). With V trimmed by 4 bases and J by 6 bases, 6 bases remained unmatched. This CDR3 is CASSWGDRGREQYF. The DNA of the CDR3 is TGTGCCAGCAGCTGGGGAGACAGGGGGCGCGAGCAGTACTTC.

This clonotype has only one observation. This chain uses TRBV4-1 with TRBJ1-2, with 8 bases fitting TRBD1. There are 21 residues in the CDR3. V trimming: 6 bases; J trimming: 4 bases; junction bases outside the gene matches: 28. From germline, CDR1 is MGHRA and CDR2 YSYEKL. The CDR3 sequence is CASSGERQGRRGREGAYGYTF. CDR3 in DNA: TGCGCCAGCAGTGGGGAGAGACAGGGGCGCCGCGGGCGGGAAGGGGCCTATGGCTACACCTTC.

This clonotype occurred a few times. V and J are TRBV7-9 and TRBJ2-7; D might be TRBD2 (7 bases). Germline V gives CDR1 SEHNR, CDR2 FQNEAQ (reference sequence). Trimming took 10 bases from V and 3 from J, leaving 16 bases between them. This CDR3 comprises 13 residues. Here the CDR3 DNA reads TGTGCCATTCTCGGGGGAGGGGGCTACGAGCAGTACTTC. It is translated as CAILGGGGYEQYF.

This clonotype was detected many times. The DNA of the CDR3 is TGCAGCGTTGAAGATCCGGGACAGGGGCCTCTCGGGGAGCTGTTTTTT. It translates to CSVEDPGQGPLGELFF. The V and J genes are TRBV29-1 and TRBJ2-2; 10 nucleotides line up with TRBD1. Germline CDR1 is SQVTM and CDR2 is ANQGSEA. V shed 0 bases, J shed 7 bases, and the junction held 8 bases outside the gene matches. This CDR3 has 16 amino acids.

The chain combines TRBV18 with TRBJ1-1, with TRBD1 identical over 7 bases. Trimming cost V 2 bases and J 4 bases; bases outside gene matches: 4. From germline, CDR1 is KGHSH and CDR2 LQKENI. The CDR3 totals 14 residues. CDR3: CASSPDRVATEAFF. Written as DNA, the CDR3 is TGTGCCAGCTCACCAGACAGGGTCGCCACTGAAGCTTTCTTT. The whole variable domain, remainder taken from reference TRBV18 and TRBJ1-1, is NAGVMQNPRHLVRRRGQEARLRCSPMKGHSHVYWYRQLPEEGLKFMVYLQKENIIDESGMPKERFSAEFPKEGPSILRIQQVVRGDSAAYFCASSPDRVATEAFFGQGTRLTVV.

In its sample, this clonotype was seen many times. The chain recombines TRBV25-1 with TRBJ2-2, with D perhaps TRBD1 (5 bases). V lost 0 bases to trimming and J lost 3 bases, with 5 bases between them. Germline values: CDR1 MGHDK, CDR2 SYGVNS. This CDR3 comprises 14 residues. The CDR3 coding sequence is TGTGCCAGCAGTGAATACAGGGACACCGGGGAGCTGTTTTTT. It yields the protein CASSEYRDTGELFF.

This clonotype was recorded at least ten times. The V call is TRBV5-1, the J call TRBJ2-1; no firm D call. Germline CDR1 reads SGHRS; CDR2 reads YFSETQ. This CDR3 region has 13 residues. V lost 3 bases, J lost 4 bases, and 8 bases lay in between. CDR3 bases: TGCGCCAGCAGCTCTATACCATACAATGAGCAGTTCTTC. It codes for CASSSIPYNEQFF.

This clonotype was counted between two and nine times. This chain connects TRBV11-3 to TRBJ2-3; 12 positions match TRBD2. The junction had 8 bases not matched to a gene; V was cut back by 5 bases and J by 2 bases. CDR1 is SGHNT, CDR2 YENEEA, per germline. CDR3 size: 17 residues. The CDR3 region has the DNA TGTGCCAGCAGCCACGGACTAGCGGGAACGGTCACAGATACGCAGTATTTT. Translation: CASSHGLAGTVTDTQYF. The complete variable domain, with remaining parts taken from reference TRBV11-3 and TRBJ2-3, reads EAGVVQSPRYKIIEKKQPVAFWCNPISGHNTLYWYLQNLGQGPELLIRYENEEAVDDSQLPKDRFSAERLKGVDSTLKIQPAELGDSAVYLCASSHGLAGTVTDTQYFGPGTRLTVL.